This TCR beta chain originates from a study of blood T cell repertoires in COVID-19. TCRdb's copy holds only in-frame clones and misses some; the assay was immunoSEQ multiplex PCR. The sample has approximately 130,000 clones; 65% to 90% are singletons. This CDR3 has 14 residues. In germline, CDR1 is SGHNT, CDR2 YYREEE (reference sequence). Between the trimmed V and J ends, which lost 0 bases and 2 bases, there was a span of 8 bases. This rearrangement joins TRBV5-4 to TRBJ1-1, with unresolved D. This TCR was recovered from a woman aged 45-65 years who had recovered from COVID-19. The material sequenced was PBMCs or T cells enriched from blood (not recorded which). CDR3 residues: CASSLATFNTEAFF. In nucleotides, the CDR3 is TGTGCCAGCAGCTTGGCCACTTTCAACACTGAAGCTTTCTTT.